These 17 T cell receptor beta chains share one sample of origin, sequenced in a study of T cells in Graves' hyperthyroidism and ophthalmopathy (dated by TCRdb to about 2019). Library method: multiplex PCR. The sample was run on an Illumina HiSeq 2000. Amplification of TCR beta CDR3 regions was carried out from RNA transcripts. The first round of RT-PCR for the TCR CDR3 was performed with the HTBI primer set and the Qiagen OneStep RT-PCR kit. The public reads were quality trimmed at Q25 with fastp and then assembled into clones with MiXCR by TCRdb, keeping productive beta chains. Each CDR3 protein appears once, grouped with its most common genes and DNA. Counted in this sample were under 650,000 distinct CDR3 sequences; about a sixth of them appeared once. 3.8% of the sample belongs to the ten largest clones. The sequenced sample was blood. These receptors came from a woman in her twenties or thirties with Graves' hyperthyroidism.

The gene calls are TRBV7-6 and TRBJ2-4; TRBD1 matches at 8 bases. V dropped 2 bases and J dropped 7; count of bases not matched to a gene: 7. CDR1 and CDR2 from the germline V gene are SGHVS and FNYEAQ. There are 15 residues in the CDR3. The CDR3, as DNA: TGTGCCAGCAGCTTAATGACAGGGGCGGGGAACATTCAGTACTTC. This gives the protein CASSLMTGAGNIQYF.

This clonotype has ten or more counts. This sequence joins TRBV28 and TRBJ2-5; weak D call: TRBD1 (6 bases). Germline V gene lookup returns CDR1 MDHEN and CDR2 SYDVKM. CDR3 length: 13 residues. The V end lost 4 bases, the J end lost 4 bases, and 10 bases lay between the germline ends. CDR3 in DNA: TGTGCCAGCAGTTCAGGGGATGGAGAGACCCAGTACTTC. It codes for CASSSGDGETQYF.

This clonotype was seen more than once but under ten times. The chain carries TRBV13 and TRBJ1-2; D unclear. Germline V gives CDR1 PRHDT, CDR2 FYEKMQ (reference sequence). The CDR3 contains 14 residues. The V gene lost 0 bases and the J gene lost 5 bases, with 10 bases spanning the gap. The CDR3 bases are TGTGCCAGCAGCTTAGGCGCGGTGATGTATGGCTACACCTTC. Protein sequence: CASSLGAVMYGYTF.

This clonotype was seen many times. This chain joins TRBV6-1 and TRBJ2-1; 13 bases line up with TRBD2. Germline V gene sequence: CDR1 MNHNS, CDR2 SASEGT. This CDR3 is built from 16 residues. J gave up 8 bases and V 2 bases, and 6 bases lay outside the gene matches. Here the CDR3 reads CASSERPGLAGHEQFF. The CDR3 DNA reads as TGTGCCAGCAGTGAAAGACCGGGACTAGCGGGACATGAGCAGTTCTTC.

This clonotype showed up many times. This chain connects TRBV28 to TRBJ2-2; D not resolved. The V gene's germline CDR1 is MDHEN and CDR2 SYDVKM. The CDR3 covers 13 residues. The V end was cut by 4 bases, the J end by 1 base, with 4 bases between. CDR3 nucleotide sequence: TGTGCCAGCAGTTCCTGGAACACCGGGGAGCTGTTTTTT. Amino acid sequence: CASSSWNTGELFF.

This clonotype appeared many times. This chain links TRBV30 with TRBJ1-3; D not resolved. V gave up 0 bases and J gave up 1 base, with 4 bases separating them. This CDR3 contains 13 residues. CDR1 and CDR2 (germline): GTSNPN, SVGIG (reference sequence). DNA for the CDR3: TGTGCCTGGAGTGTACTGTCTGGAAACACCATATATTTT. Its protein product is CAWSVLSGNTIYF.

This clonotype has ten or more counts. The V and J genes are TRBV2 and TRBJ2-1; D is ambiguous. CDR3 length equals 14 residues. The V gene's germline CDR1 is SNHLY and CDR2 FYNNEI. V was trimmed by 5 bases and J by 2 bases, leaving 10 bases between them. The CDR3 DNA is TGTGCCAGCAGTAGAGGAAGCACCTACAATGAGCAGTTCTTC. Protein sequence: CASSRGSTYNEQFF. Full variable domain (rest looked up from reference TRBV2 and TRBJ2-1): EPEVTQTPSHQVTQMGQEVILRCVPISNHLYFYWYRQILGQKVEFLVSFYNNEISEKSEIFDDQFSVERPDGSNFTLKIRSTKLEDSAMYFCASSRGSTYNEQFFGPGTRLTVL.

The chain joins TRBV11-2 to TRBJ1-6; no clear D gene. CDR1 is SGHAT, CDR2 FQNNGV, per germline. This CDR3 comprises 15 residues. Trimming left V 6 bases short and J 8 bases short, with 17 bases between. The CDR3 loop is CASSHSPPLYSPLHF. The CDR3 nucleotides read TGTGCCAGCAGTCATTCACCCCCATTATATTCACCCCTCCACTTT.

About this clonotype: A much bigger clone sits one base away, suggesting this may be a read error. Lacking the conserved final phenylalanine or tryptophan, this CDR3 likely reflects a read error. This chain uses TRBV12-3 or TRBV12-4 with TRBJ2-1, with TRBD2 matching 7 bases. There are 13 residues in the CDR3. The J segment lost 3 bases and the V segment lost 7 bases, leaving 3 bases of the junction unmatched. CDR3 protein: CASMREGYNEQFS. The DNA for the CDR3 is TGTGCCAGCATGAGGGAGGGCTACAATGAGCAGTTCTCC.

The chain couples TRBV6-1 to TRBJ1-2; no firm D call. V lost 1 base to trimming and J lost 5 bases, with 11 bases between them. There are 14 residues in the CDR3. Germline V gene sequence: CDR1 MNHNS, CDR2 SASEGT. The chain's CDR3 is CASSEGEREYGYTF. The CDR3 nucleotides read TGTGCCAGCAGTGAAGGGGAAAGGGAGTATGGCTACACCTTC.

Ten or more counts support this clonotype. The chain combines TRBV18 with TRBJ2-1, with 11 bases fitting TRBD2. V shed 0 bases and J 8 bases; nucleotides not matched to a gene: 6. The germline CDR1 and CDR2 sequences are KGHSH and LQKENI. The CDR3 runs to 16 residues. CDR3 DNA sequence: TGTGCCAGCTCACCACCACTAGCGGGAGTAGCCGATGAGCAGTTCTTC. It encodes CASSPPLAGVADEQFF. Combining the CDR3 with reference TRBV18 and TRBJ2-1 gives the whole variable domain NAGVMQNPRHLVRRRGQEARLRCSPMKGHSHVYWYRQLPEEGLKFMVYLQKENIIDESGMPKERFSAEFPKEGPSILRIQQVVRGDSAAYFCASSPPLAGVADEQFFGPGTRLTVL.

The rearrangement joins TRBV6-1 to TRBJ2-1, with 10 nucleotides matching TRBD2. The CDR3 totals 17 residues. CDR1 and CDR2 from the germline V gene are MNHNS and SASEGT. J lost 3 bases, V lost 5 bases, and 10 bases had no gene match. The CDR3 region has the DNA TGTGCCAGCAGTTACGCGCTAGCGGGAGACCTCTACAATGAGCAGTTCTTC. It codes for CASSYALAGDLYNEQFF.

The rearrangement uses TRBV29-1 and TRBJ2-4; D perhaps matches TRBD1 (6 bases). The CDR3 has 14 residues. Germline-derived CDR1 and CDR2 are SQVTM and ANQGSEA. Trimming stripped 3 bases from V and 6 bases from J, with 15 bases between. CDR3: CSVEGDNGVNIQYF. The CDR3 DNA reads TGCAGCGTTGAGGGGGACAACGGGGTAAACATTCAGTACTTC. Full variable domain (outside the CDR3, taken from reference TRBV29-1 and TRBJ2-4): SAVISQKPSRDICQRGTSLTIQCQVDSQVTMMFWYRQQPGQSLTLIATANQGSEATYESGFVIDKFPISRPNLTFSTLTVSNMSPEDSSIYLCSVEGDNGVNIQYFGAGTRLSVL.

The chain employs TRBV3-1 and TRBJ1-2; 7 bases are a match to TRBD1. Per the germline V gene, CDR1 is LGHDT and CDR2 is YNNKEL (reference sequence). With 3 bases clipped from V and 0 bases from J, the junction kept 13 bases outside the gene matches. This CDR3 is 18 amino acids long. The CDR3 loop is CASSHSTLRDRANYGYTF. The CDR3 bases are TGTGCCAGCAGCCACTCCACGCTCCGGGACAGAGCTAACTATGGCTACACCTTC.

This rearrangement joins TRBV6-1 to TRBJ2-2; 8 nucleotides agree with TRBD1. V shed 5 bases and J 2 bases; nucleotides not matched to a gene: 7. This CDR3 spans 16 amino acids. Germline V gene lookup returns CDR1 MNHNS and CDR2 SASEGT. The CDR3 spells CASSRQGWYNTGELFF. The DNA of the CDR3 is TGTGCCAGCAGTCGACAGGGGTGGTATAACACCGGGGAGCTGTTTTTT.

There are a few counts of this clonotype. The V call is TRBV12-3 or TRBV12-4, the J call TRBJ2-7; D is unresolved. The CDR3 loop spans 11 amino acids. V was clipped by 7 bases and J by 6 bases, with 10 bases between them. In DNA form, the CDR3 reads TGTGCCAGCACGCAGTCGGGCGAGCAGTACTTC. As protein: CASTQSGEQYF.

The chain is built from TRBV28 and TRBJ2-7; tentatively, D is TRBD1 or TRBD2 (5 bases each). There are 12 residues in the CDR3. The germline V gene has CDR1 MDHEN and CDR2 SYDVKM. V lost 10 bases to trimming and J lost 7 bases, with 17 bases between them. As DNA, the CDR3 is TGTGCCACCCGGGACCCCCGGGGAGAGCAGTACTTC. As protein: CATRDPRGEQYF.